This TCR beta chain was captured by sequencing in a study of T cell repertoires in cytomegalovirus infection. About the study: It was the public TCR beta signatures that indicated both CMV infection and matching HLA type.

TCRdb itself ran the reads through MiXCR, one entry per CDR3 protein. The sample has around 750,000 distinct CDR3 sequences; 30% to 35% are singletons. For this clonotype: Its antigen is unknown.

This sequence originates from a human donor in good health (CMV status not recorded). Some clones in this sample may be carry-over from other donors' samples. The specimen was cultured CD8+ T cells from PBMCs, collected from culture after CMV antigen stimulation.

The CDR3 sequence: CASSQDWGRLHEKLFF. The CDR3, as DNA: TGCGCCAGCAGCCAAGACTGGGGCAGGTTACATGAAAAACTGTTTTTT. The V gene is TRBV4-3, the J gene TRBJ1-4; possibly TRBD1 for D (5 bases). The CDR3 has 16 amino acids. V lost 0 bases, J lost 6 bases, and 14 bases lay in between. Per germline, CDR1 LGHNA and CDR2 YSLEER.